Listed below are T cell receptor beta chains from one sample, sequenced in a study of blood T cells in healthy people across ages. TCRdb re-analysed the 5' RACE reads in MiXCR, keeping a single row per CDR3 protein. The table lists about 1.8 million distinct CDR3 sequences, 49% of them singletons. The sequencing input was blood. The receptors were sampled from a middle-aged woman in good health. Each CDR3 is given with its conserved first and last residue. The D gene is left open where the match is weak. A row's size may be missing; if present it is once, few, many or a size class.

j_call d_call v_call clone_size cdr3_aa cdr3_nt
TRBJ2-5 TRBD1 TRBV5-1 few CASSDRVVETQYF TGCGCCAGCAGCGACAGGGTGGTGGAGACCCAGTACTTC
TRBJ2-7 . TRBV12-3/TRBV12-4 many CASSLGAREQYF TGTGCCAGCAGTTTAGGGGCACGCGAGCAGTACTTC
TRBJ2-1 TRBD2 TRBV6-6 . CASSSLAGREQFF TGTGCCAGCAGTTCCTTAGCGGGCCGGGAGCAGTTCTTC
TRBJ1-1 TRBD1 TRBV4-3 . CASSTGTGLDTEAFF TGCGCCAGCAGCACGGGGACAGGGCTTGACACTGAAGCTTTCTTT
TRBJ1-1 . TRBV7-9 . CASSNRGAGVTEAFF TGTGCCAGCTCAAATCGGGGGGCGGGGGTCACTGAAGCTTTCTTT
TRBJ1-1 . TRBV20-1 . CSARDAGGAAFF TGCAGTGCTAGAGACGCGGGGGGGGCTGCTTTCTTT
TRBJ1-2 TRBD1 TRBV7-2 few CASGLRDRGAGYTF TGTGCCAGCGGACTACGGGACAGGGGAGCTGGCTACACCTTC
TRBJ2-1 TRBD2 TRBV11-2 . CASSLVIRGGDEQFF TGTGCCAGCAGCTTAGTCATAAGGGGAGGGGATGAGCAGTTCTTC
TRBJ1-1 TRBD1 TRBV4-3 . CASSQYRGRDTEAFF TGCGCCAGCAGCCAATACAGGGGGCGTGACACTGAAGCTTTCTTT
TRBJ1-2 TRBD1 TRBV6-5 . CASSADRSRNYGYTF TGTGCCAGCAGTGCGGACAGGTCGCGGAACTATGGCTACACCTTC
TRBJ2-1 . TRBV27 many CASSLSGSSYNEQFF TGTGCCAGCAGTTTATCGGGCAGCTCCTACAATGAGCAGTTCTTC
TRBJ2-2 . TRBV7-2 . CASSLSLGLNTGELFF TGTGCCAGCAGCTTATCGCTGGGTTTGAACACCGGGGAGCTGTTTTTT
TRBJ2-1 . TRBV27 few CASSLFGYLNEQFF TGTGCCAGCAGTTTATTCGGGTACCTCAATGAGCAGTTCTTC
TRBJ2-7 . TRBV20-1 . CSVYGVKAEQYF TGCAGTGTTTACGGGGTTAAGGCCGAGCAGTACTTC
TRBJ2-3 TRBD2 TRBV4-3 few CASSQGTRSFADTQYF TGCGCCAGCAGCCAAGGGACTAGATCCTTTGCAGATACGCAGTATTTT
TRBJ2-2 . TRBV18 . CASSPPDRSAGELFF TGTGCCAGCTCACCACCTGACAGGTCGGCCGGGGAGCTGTTTTTT
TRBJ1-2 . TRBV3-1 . CASSQDMRNSYGCTF TGTGCCAGCAGCCAAGATATGAGGAACTCCTATGGCTGCACCTTC
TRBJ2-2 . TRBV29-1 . CSVGGGDTAGELFF TGCAGCGTTGGAGGTGGGGACACCGCGGGGGAGCTGTTTTTT
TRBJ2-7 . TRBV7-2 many CASSSNRDPYEQYF TGTGCCAGCAGCTCCAACAGGGACCCCTACGAGCAGTACTTC
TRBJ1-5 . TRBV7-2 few CASSLGSRTNQPQHF TGTGCCAGCAGCTTAGGCTCCAGGACTAATCAGCCCCAGCATTTT
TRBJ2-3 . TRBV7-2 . CASSFYRPTDTQYF TGTGCCAGCAGCTTTTATCGTCCCACAGATACGCAGTATTTT
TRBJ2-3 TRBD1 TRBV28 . CASSLDRPVDMQYF TGTGCCAGCAGTTTGGACAGGCCTGTGGATATGCAGTATTTT
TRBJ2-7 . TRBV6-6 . CASTHLHSPGQYF TGTGCCAGCACCCACCTCCACAGTCCGGGGCAGTACTTC
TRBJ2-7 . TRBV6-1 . CASSDTGNEQYF TGTGCCAGCAGTGACACAGGGAACGAGCAGTACTTC
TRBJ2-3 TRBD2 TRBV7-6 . CASGWSGVLDTQYF TGTGCCAGCGGTTGGAGCGGGGTTTTAGATACGCAGTATTTT
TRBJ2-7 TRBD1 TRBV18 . CASSPGQKNYEQYF TGTGCCAGCTCACCGGGACAGAAAAACTACGAGCAGTACTTC
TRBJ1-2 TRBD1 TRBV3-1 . CASSPITGGRAGYTF TGTGCCAGCAGCCCCATTACAGGGGGGCGGGCTGGCTACACCTTC
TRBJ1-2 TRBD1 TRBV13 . CASSLGPPGGHYGYTF TGTGCCAGCAGCTTAGGCCCGCCAGGGGGTCACTATGGCTACACCTTC
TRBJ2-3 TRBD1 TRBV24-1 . CATSDLRGTGTTDTQYF TGTGCCACCAGTGATTTGAGGGGGACAGGGACCACAGATACGCAGTATTTT
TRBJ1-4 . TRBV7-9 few CASSTYSGRMEEKLFF TGTGCCAGCAGCACCTATAGTGGCCGAATGGAGGAAAAACTGTTTTTT
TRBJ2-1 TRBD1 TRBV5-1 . CASSLIIGTDTYNEQFF TGCGCTAGCAGCTTGATTATCGGGACAGATACCTACAATGAGCAGTTCTTC
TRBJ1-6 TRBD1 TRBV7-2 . CASRLKQGARANSPLHF TGTGCCAGCAGACTTAAACAGGGGGCGCGGGCGAATTCACCCCTCCACTTT
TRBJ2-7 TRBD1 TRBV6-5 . CASSLTGQAKQYF TGTGCCAGCAGTCTTACGGGACAGGCAAAGCAGTACTTC
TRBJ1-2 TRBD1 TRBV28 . CASSSGTAGGHGYTF TGTGCCAGCAGTTCCGGGACAGCGGGGGGCCATGGCTACACCTTC
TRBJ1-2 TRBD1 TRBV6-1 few CASTRQGNYGYTF TGTGCCAGCACTCGACAGGGGAACTATGGCTACACCTTC
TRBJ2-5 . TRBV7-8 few CASSLRVSEETQYF TGTGCCAGCAGCTTAAGGGTTTCTGAAGAGACCCAGTACTTC
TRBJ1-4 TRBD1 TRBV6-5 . CASSQQGKGEKLFF TGTGCCAGCAGTCAACAGGGGAAGGGAGAAAAACTGTTTTTT
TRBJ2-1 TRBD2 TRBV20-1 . CSALAGGIGGEQFF TGCAGTGCATTAGCGGGGGGGATAGGGGGGGAGCAGTTCTTC
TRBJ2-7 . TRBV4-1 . CASSQEGTTTTPYNEQYF TGCGCCAGCAGCCAAGAGGGTACGACGACTACCCCCTACAATGAGCAGTACTTC
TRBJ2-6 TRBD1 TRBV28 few CASSLASAGGAGANVLTF TGTGCCAGCAGTTTAGCATCCGCAGGGGGCGCTGGGGCCAACGTCCTGACTTTC
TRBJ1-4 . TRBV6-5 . CASSYSVREKLFF TGTGCCAGCAGTTACTCTGTTCGTGAAAAACTGTTTTTT
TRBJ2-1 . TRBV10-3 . CAISGWGYEQFF TGTGCCATCAGTGGTTGGGGCTATGAGCAGTTCTTC
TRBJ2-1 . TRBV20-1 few CSGPDQVKDEQFF TGCTCAGGACCCGACCAAGTAAAGGATGAGCAGTTCTTC
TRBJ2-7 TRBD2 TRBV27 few CASSQRTSGGAYEQYF TGTGCCAGCAGCCAGAGGACTAGCGGGGGGGCCTACGAGCAGTACTTC
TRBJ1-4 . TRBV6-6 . CASSSLRATNEKLFF TGTGCCAGCAGTTCTCTCCGTGCAACTAATGAAAAACTGTTTTTT
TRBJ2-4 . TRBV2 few CASSEARAKNIQYF TGTGCCAGCAGTGAAGCCAGGGCCAAAAACATTCAGTACTTC
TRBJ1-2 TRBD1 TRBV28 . CASGFPGQGVRGYTF TGTGCCAGCGGCTTTCCGGGACAGGGGGTTCGAGGCTACACCTTC
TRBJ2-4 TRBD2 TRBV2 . CASGAGELGKNIQYF TGTGCCAGCGGTGCGGGGGAATTGGGCAAAAACATTCAGTACTTC
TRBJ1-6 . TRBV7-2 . CASSPRAGSNSPLHF TGTGCCAGCAGCCCCAGGGCAGGGTCCAATTCACCCCTCCACTTT
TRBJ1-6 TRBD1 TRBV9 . CASSVQGASSPLHF TGTGCCAGCAGCGTTCAGGGGGCGAGTTCACCCCTCCACTTT
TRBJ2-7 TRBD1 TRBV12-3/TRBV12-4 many CASTQGQGSYEQYF TGTGCCAGCACCCAGGGACAGGGGAGCTACGAGCAGTACTTC
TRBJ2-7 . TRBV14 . CASSQDDGAREQYF TGTGCCAGCAGCCAAGATGATGGGGCGAGAGAGCAGTACTTC
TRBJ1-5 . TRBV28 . CASSLWGTFNQPQHF TGTGCCAGCAGTTTATGGGGCACATTCAATCAGCCCCAGCATTTT
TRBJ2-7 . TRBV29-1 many CSVEIASYEQYF TGCAGCGTTGAAATAGCCAGCTACGAGCAGTACTTC
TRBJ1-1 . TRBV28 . CASRTQPLNTEAFF TGTGCCAGTAGGACTCAACCATTGAACACTGAAGCTTTCTTT
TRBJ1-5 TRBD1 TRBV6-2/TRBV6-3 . CASSHQGAGQPQHF TGTGCCAGCAGTCATCAGGGGGCGGGGCAGCCCCAGCATTTT
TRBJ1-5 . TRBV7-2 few CASSSYSPGLQGRNQPQHF TGTGCCAGCAGCTCCTATAGCCCGGGCCTTCAAGGGCGCAATCAGCCCCAGCATTTT
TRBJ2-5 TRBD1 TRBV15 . CATSLDALPGTGNEETQYF TGTGCCACCAGCTTAGACGCACTCCCCGGGACAGGGAATGAAGAGACCCAGTACTTC
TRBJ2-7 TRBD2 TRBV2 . CASTGTSGGRYEQYF TGTGCCAGCACCGGGACTAGCGGGGGGCGGTACGAGCAGTACTTC
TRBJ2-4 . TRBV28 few CASNPQGRAAKNIQYF TGTGCCAGCAACCCCCAGGGGAGGGCAGCCAAAAACATTCAGTACTTC